One sample yielded the 17 T cell receptor beta chains listed below, sequenced in a study of cytomegalovirus exposure and HLA in healthy donors. 60 Vbeta and 13 Jbeta primers were used in PCR. TCRdb's table, derived via immunoSEQ multiplex PCR, lists solely in-frame clones and lacks some. The repertoire table contains roughly 40,000 clones. The sequencing input was PBMCs. Receptor source: a male donor in good health and CMV-seronegative.

This chain's CDR3 is CASSLGAGPLYEQYF. In DNA form, the CDR3 reads TGTGCCAGCAGCTTGGGGGCAGGGCCTTTATACGAGCAGTACTTC. The V call is TRBV5-6, the J call TRBJ2-5; possible D gene TRBD1, 5 bases. The J call may be incorrect, as the DNA end agrees better with TRBJ2-7. The CDR3 loop spans 15 amino acids. CDR1 and CDR2 (germline): SGHDT, YYEEEE.

The rearrangement links TRBV6-4 to TRBJ2-5, with D perhaps matching TRBD1 (6 bases). The CDR3 loop spans 13 amino acids. Trimming stripped 5 bases from V and 5 bases from J, with 12 bases between. Per the germline V gene, CDR1 is MRHNA and CDR2 is SNTAGT. The DNA for the CDR3 is TGTGCCAGCAGTCGGGACAACGGGGAGACCCAGTACTTC. Translation: CASSRDNGETQYF.

The rearrangement uses TRBV4-1 and TRBJ2-7, with 10 positions matching TRBD2. The germline V gene has CDR1 MGHRA and CDR2 YSYEKL. The CDR3 totals 16 residues. V shed 1 base, J shed 2 bases, and the junction held 5 bases outside the gene matches. CDR3 sequence (DNA): TGCGCCAGCAGCCAAGTCCAACTAGCGGGAACCTACGAGCAGTACTTC. It translates to CASSQVQLAGTYEQYF.

The V gene is TRBV19, the J gene TRBJ1-1; 7 positions match TRBD1. V was pared by 6 bases and J by 4 bases, with 20 bases of the junction left unmatched. From germline, CDR1 is LNHDA and CDR2 SQIVND (reference sequence). The CDR3 length is 18 residues. This chain's CDR3 is CASRPRVPQGKFGTEAFF. As DNA, the CDR3 is TGTGCCAGTAGACCCCGAGTCCCACAGGGGAAGTTTGGCACTGAAGCTTTCTTT.

The chain couples TRBV9 to TRBJ2-1, with TRBD2 matching over 8 bases. J lost 10 bases, V lost 6 bases, and 3 bases had no gene match. CDR1 SGDLS and CDR2 YYNGEE come from the germline V gene. The CDR3 spans 11 residues. The CDR3 loop is CASTGRGEQFF. CDR3 nucleotides: TGTGCCAGCACCGGGAGGGGGGAGCAGTTCTTC.

The chain couples TRBV19 to TRBJ2-1; the match to TRBD1 covers 7 bases. CDR1 and CDR2 from the germline V gene are LNHDA and SQIVND (reference sequence). This CDR3 has 13 residues. With 5 bases clipped from V and 7 bases from J, the junction kept 5 bases outside the gene matches. CDR3 nucleotide sequence: TGTGCCAGTAGTCCTAACAGGGGAAATGAGCAGTTCTTC. This translates into CASSPNRGNEQFF.

The chain links TRBV7-2 to TRBJ2-3, with 9 bases aligning to TRBD2. The junction had 11 bases not matched to a gene; V was cut back by 5 bases and J by 2 bases. This CDR3 comprises 17 residues. Per the germline V gene, CDR1 is SGHTA and CDR2 is FQGNSA. CDR3 coding DNA: TGTGCCAGCAGCCCGAAGGGAGCGGGAGGTTTCACAGATACGCAGTATTTT. As protein: CASSPKGAGGFTDTQYF.

The chain joins TRBV9 to TRBJ2-7, with D unresolved. The germline CDR1 and CDR2 sequences are SGDLS and YYNGEE. Trimming pared 0 bases from V and 1 base from J, leaving 8 bases between. The CDR3 length is 14 residues. The DNA for the CDR3 is TGTGCCAGCAGCGTAGCTCTCGGGTCCTACGAGCAGTACTTC. It translates to CASSVALGSYEQYF.

The V gene is TRBV19, the J gene TRBJ2-1; weak D call: TRBD1 (6 bases). Germline CDR1 and CDR2: LNHDA and SQIVND (reference sequence). Deletions cut 5 bases from V and 7 bases from J, with 15 bases between. CDR3 length: 14 amino acids. The CDR3 DNA reads as TGTGCCAGTAGTCGACAGGCGGGTCGGAATGAGCAGTTCTTC. It specifies CASSRQAGRNEQFF.

The chain joins TRBV28 to TRBJ1-2, with D tentatively TRBD1 (6 bases). CDR1 MDHEN and CDR2 SYDVKM come from the germline V gene. The CDR3 contains 13 residues. Trimming took 5 bases from V and 6 from J, leaving 13 bases between them. Written as DNA, the CDR3 is TGTGCCAGCAGTGACCCCCACAGGGATGGCTACACCTTC. It encodes CASSDPHRDGYTF.

The CDR3 nucleotides are TGTGCCAGCAGTCCTAGCGTGAAGCGGGAGGCCAATGAGCAGTTCTTC. Translation gives CASSPSVKREANEQFF. The V and J genes are TRBV7-6 and TRBJ2-1; 9 nucleotides match TRBD2. Germline V gives CDR1 SGHVS, CDR2 FNYEAQ. The CDR3 runs 16 residues. V was clipped by 6 bases and J by 6 bases; unmatched bases: 12.

The chain combines TRBV18 with TRBJ1-2, with D unresolved. This CDR3 comprises 18 residues. Germline CDR1 is KGHSH and CDR2 is LQKENI. Trimming removed 2 bases from V and 0 bases from J, with 19 bases in between. The CDR3 DNA reads as TGTGCCAGCTCACCATCCGCCCGAGGAGGGCTAGCTAACTATGGCTACACCTTC. Translated: CASSPSARGGLANYGYTF.

The rearrangement joins TRBV5-4 to TRBJ2-5, with a possible D match to TRBD2 (6 bases). The CDR3 extends over 14 amino acids. V lost 1 base and J lost 7, with 14 bases in between. Germline assignment: CDR1 SGHNT and CDR2 YYREEE (reference sequence). This chain's CDR3 is CASSLPRAGRTQYF. As DNA, the CDR3 is TGTGCCAGCAGCTTGCCCAGGGCGGGAAGGACCCAGTACTTC.

The chain joins TRBV6-5 to TRBJ1-1, with a weak D call TRBD1 (6 bases). CDR3 length: 13 residues. CDR1 and CDR2 (germline): MNHEY, SVGAGI. V gave up 0 bases and J gave up 11 bases, with 13 bases separating them. The CDR3 region has the DNA TGTGCCAGCAGTTACTCACAGGGTAGGCGGGCTTTCTTT. Translated, it gives CASSYSQGRRAFF.

The chain has TRBV28 and TRBJ2-5; D remains unclear. V was pared by 11 bases and J by 1 base, with 11 bases between. The germline V gene has CDR1 MDHEN and CDR2 SYDVKM. The length of the CDR3 is 12 residues. The CDR3 nucleotides are TGTGCCTCTTGCTCTACCCAAGAGACCCAGTACTTC. Its translation is CASCSTQETQYF.

CDR3 in amino acids: CASSSPGEGTQYF. The CDR3 DNA reads TGTGCCAGCAGCTCCCCAGGGGAGGGGACCCAGTACTTC. The rearrangement joins TRBV6-6 to TRBJ2-5, with D perhaps TRBD2 (7 bases). Trimming removed 6 bases from V and 7 bases from J, with 15 bases in between. The CDR3 consists of 13 residues. Germline values: CDR1 MNHNY, CDR2 SVGAGI (reference sequence).

This chain connects TRBV19 to TRBJ2-2, with 8 positions matching TRBD2. Germline values: CDR1 LNHDA, CDR2 SQIVND (reference sequence). J was trimmed by 2 bases and V by 4 bases; bases with no gene match: 6. This CDR3 region has 16 residues. CDR3 sequence: CASSRTTSGNTGELFF. CDR3 DNA: TGTGCCAGTAGTAGGACTACTAGCGGAAACACCGGGGAGCTGTTTTTT.